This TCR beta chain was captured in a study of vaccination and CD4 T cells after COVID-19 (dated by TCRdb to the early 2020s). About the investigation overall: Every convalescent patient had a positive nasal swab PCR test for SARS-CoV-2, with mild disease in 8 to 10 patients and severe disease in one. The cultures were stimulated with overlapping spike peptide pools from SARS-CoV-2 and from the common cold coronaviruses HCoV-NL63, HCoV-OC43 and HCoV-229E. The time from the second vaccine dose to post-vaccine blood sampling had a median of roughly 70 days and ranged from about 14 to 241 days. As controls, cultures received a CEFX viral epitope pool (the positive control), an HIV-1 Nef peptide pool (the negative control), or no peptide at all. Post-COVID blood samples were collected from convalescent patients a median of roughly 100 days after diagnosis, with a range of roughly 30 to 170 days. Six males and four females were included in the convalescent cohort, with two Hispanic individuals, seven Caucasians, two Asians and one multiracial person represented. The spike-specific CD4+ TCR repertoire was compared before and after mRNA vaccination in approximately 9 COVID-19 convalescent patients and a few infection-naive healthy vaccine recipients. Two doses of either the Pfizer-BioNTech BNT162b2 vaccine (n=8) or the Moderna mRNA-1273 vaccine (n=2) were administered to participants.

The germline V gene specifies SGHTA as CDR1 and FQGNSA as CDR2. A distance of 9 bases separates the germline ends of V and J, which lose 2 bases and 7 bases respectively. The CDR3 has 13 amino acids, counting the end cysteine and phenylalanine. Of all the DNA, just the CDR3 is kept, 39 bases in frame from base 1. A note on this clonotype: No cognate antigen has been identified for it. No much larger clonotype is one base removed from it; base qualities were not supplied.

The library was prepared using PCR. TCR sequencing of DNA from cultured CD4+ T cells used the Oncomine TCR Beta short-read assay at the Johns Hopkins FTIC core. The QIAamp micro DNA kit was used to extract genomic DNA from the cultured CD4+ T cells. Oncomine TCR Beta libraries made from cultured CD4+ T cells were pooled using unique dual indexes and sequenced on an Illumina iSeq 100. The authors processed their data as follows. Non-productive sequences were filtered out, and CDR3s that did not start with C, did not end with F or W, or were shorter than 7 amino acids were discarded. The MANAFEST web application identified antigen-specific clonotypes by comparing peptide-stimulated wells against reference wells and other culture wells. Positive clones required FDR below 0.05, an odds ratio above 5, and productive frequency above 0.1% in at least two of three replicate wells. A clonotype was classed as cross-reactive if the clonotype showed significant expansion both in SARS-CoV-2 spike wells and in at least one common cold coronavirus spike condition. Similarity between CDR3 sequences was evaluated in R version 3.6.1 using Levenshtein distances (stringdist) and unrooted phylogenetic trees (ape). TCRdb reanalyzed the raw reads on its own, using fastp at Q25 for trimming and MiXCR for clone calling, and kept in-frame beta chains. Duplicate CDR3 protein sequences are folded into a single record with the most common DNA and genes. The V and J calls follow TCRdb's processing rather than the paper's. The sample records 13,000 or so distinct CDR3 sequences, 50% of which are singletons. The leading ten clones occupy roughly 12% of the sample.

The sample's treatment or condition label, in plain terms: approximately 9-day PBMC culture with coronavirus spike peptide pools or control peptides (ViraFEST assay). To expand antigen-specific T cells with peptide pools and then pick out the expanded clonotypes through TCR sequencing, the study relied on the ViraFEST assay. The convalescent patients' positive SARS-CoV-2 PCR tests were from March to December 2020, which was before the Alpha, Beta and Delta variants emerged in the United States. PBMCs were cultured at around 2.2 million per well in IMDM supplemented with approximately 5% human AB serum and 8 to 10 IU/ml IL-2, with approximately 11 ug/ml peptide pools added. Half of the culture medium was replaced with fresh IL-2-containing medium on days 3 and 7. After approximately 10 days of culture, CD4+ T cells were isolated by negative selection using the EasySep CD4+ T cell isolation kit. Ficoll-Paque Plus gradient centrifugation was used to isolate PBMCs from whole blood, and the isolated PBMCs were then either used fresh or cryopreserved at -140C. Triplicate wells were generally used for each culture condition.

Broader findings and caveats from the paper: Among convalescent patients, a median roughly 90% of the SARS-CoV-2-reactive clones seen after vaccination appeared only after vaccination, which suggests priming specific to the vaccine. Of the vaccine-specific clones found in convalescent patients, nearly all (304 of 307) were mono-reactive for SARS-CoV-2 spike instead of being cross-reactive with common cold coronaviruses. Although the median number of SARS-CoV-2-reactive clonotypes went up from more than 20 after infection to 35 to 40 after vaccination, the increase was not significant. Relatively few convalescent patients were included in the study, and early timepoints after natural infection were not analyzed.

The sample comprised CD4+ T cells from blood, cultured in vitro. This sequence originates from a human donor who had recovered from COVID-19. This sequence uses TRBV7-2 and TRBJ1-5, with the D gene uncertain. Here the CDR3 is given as CASSLWEGQPQHF. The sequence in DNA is TGTGCCAGCAGCTTATGGGAAGGACAGCCCCAGCATTTT. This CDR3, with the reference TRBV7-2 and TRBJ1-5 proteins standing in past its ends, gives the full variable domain GAGVSQSPSNKVTEKGKDVELRCDPISGHTALYWYRQSLGQGLEFLIYFQGNSAPDKSGLPSDRFSAERTGGSVSTLTIQRTQQEDSAVYLCASSLWEGQPQHFGDGTRLSIL.